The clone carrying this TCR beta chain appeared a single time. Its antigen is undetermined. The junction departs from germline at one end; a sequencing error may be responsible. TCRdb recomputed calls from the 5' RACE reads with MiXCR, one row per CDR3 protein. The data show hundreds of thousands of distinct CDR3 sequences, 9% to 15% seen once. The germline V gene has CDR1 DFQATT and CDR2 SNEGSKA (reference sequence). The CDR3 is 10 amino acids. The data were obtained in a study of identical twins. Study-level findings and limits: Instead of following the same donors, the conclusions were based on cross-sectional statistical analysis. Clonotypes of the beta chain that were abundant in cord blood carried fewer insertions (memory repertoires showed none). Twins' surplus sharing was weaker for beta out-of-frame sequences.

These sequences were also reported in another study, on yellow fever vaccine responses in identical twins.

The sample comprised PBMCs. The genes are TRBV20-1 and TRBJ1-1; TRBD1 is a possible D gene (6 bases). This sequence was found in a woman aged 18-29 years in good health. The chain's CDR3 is CSASSGQRVF. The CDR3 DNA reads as TGCAGTGCTTCGTCCGGACAGAGGGTCTTT.